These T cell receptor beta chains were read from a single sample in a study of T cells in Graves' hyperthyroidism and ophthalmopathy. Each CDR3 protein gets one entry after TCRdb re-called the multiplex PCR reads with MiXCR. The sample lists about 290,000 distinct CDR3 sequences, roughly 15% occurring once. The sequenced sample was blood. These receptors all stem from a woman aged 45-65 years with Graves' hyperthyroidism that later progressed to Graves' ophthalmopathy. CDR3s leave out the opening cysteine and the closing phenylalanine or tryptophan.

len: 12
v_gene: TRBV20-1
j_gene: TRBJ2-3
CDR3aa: SARGGSGRYTQY

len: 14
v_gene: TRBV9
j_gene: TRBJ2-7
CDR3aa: ASSVGLLAGGYEQY

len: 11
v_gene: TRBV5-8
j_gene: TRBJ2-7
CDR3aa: ASSLVGGTGQY

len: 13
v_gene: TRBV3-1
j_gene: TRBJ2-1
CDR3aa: ASSQTGTENNEQF

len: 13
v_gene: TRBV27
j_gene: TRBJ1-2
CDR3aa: ASSLSMGGADGYT

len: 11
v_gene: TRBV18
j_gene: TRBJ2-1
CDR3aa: ASSLLGGDEQF

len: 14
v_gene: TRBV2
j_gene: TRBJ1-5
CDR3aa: ASGPSRGDGNQPQH

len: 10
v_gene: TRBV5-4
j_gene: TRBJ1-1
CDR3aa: ASSFDATEAF

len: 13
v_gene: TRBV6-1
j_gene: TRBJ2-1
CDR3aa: ASSEPPWRHNEQF

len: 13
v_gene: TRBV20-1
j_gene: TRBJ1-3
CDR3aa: SAKSPTETGNTIY

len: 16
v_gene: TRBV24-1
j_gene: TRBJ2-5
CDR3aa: ATSDPPSSRQGGETQY

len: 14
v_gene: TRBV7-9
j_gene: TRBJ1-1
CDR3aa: ASSWGGSGANTEAF

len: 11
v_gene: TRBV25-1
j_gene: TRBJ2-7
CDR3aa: ASSPEGGLEQY

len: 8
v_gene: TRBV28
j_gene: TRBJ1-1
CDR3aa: ASSLGEAF

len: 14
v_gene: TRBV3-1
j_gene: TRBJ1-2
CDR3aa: ASSQARTGGLYGYT

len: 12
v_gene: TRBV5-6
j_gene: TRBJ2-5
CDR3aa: ASSLGSGIETQY

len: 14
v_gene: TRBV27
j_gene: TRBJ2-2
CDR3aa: ASTLFGTGETGELF

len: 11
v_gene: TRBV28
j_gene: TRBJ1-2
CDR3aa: ASRGVDIYGYT

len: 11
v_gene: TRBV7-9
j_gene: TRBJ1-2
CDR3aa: ASSTGQGDGYT

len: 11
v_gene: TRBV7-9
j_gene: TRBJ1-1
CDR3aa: ATNDRGRAEAF

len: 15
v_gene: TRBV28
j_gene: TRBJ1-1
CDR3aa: ASSLMRMGQRNTEAF

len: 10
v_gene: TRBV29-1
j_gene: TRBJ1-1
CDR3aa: SVRGQGVVAF

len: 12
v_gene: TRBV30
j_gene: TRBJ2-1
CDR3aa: AWSVQLVVNEQF